These 23 T cell receptor beta chains were sequenced from one sample in a study of cytomegalovirus exposure and HLA in healthy donors. The PCR was carried out with 60 Vbeta primers and 13 Jbeta primers. Generated by immunoSEQ multiplex PCR, the TCRdb table keeps only in-frame clones and is missing some. The table has under 85,000 clones, 74% seen once. Sequenced sample: PBMCs. These receptors were collected from a woman aged 30 to 39 in good health and CMV-seropositive.

The chain links TRBV30 to TRBJ1-5; 7 bases match TRBD1. CDR1 GTSNPN and CDR2 SVGIG come from the germline V gene (reference sequence). The CDR3 is 14 residues long. Trimming at V came to 5 bases and at J to 4 bases, leaving 8 bases not matched to a gene. The CDR3 nucleotides are TGTGCCTGGGCTACAGGGGCAAGGAATCAGCCCCAGCATTTT. It translates to CAWATGARNQPQHF.

The V call is TRBV7-2, the J call TRBJ2-5; TRBD2 matches at 7 bases. This CDR3 is built from 17 residues. With V trimmed by 6 bases and J by 1 base, 14 bases remained unmatched. Germline assignment: CDR1 SGHTA and CDR2 FQGNSA. The CDR3 coding sequence is TGTGCCAGCAGTTTTACCTCCGGGACTATCCTCCAAGAGACCCAGTACTTC. Encoded protein: CASSFTSGTILQETQYF.

V gene TRBV30 combines with J gene TRBJ2-5, with D perhaps TRBD2 (6 bases). V lost 8 bases and J lost 11, with 15 bases in between. Germline CDR1 and CDR2: GTSNPN and SVGIG (reference sequence). The CDR3 spans 10 residues. CDR3 amino acids: CAGGEREQYF. The CDR3 region has the DNA TGTGCCGGAGGGGAGAGGGAGCAGTACTTC.

This clone was seen only once. The rearrangement joins TRBV28 to TRBJ2-1; 8 bases fit TRBD2. V trimming: 3 bases; J trimming: 9 bases; junction bases outside the gene matches: 7. The V gene's germline CDR1 is MDHEN and CDR2 SYDVKM. The CDR3 totals 14 residues. The CDR3 sequence: CASSLGTRGAEQFF. The CDR3 bases are TGTGCCAGCAGTTTGGGGACTAGGGGCGCTGAGCAGTTCTTC.

This clone was found a few times. The CDR3 DNA sequence: TGTGCCAGCTTCTCGGGGATCGACGAGCAGTACTTC. The encoded protein is CASFSGIDEQYF. The chain employs TRBV18 and TRBJ2-7; D perhaps matches TRBD2 (5 bases). Trimming shortened V by 7 bases and J by 5 bases, and 12 bases separated the two germline ends. CDR1 and CDR2 (germline): KGHSH, LQKENI. The CDR3 runs to 12 residues.

The count of this clone is one. The genes are TRBV5-1 and TRBJ2-7; D not resolved. CDR3 size: 13 residues. V was pared by 4 bases and J by 3 bases, with 11 bases between. Germline loops: CDR1 SGHRS, CDR2 YFSETQ. In DNA form, the CDR3 reads TGCGCCAGCAGCCCTGGCCGTCGCTACGAGCAGTACTTC. The encoded protein is CASSPGRRYEQYF. Together with reference TRBV5-1 and TRBJ2-7, the CDR3 gives the full variable domain: KAGVTQTPRYLIKTRGQQVTLSCSPISGHRSVSWYQQTPGQGLQFLFEYFSETQRNKGNFPGRFSGRQFSNSRSEMNVSTLELGDSALYLCASSPGRRYEQYFGPGTRLTVT.

The V call is TRBV4-1, the J call TRBJ1-2, with D maybe TRBD1 (6 bases). This CDR3 spans 15 amino acids. V was cut by 4 bases and J by 4 bases, with 16 bases left in between. CDR1 is MGHRA, CDR2 YSYEKL, per germline. In nucleotides, the CDR3 is TGCGCCAGCAGCCCCCTCTCTACAGGGCTCTATGGCTACACCTTC. Encoded protein: CASSPLSTGLYGYTF.

The chain carries TRBV5-1 and TRBJ1-1, with no clear D. Germline loops: CDR1 SGHRS, CDR2 YFSETQ. The CDR3 extends over 12 amino acids. The V end was cut by 7 bases, the J end by 8 bases, with 15 bases between. The CDR3 bases are TGCGCCAGCGCCCGGCGGGAGAAGGAAGCTTTCTTT. It is translated as CASARREKEAFF.

Comment on this clone: The junction differs from germline at one of its ends, possibly a read error. J is TRBJ2-5 and V is TRBV7-7, with 7 bases identical to TRBD1. The CDR3 runs 15 residues. Germline CDR1 reads SSHAT; CDR2 reads FNYEAQ (reference sequence). The CDR3 DNA reads TGTGCTAGCAGCTTAGAGGCCAGGGGGCAAGAGACCCAGTACTTC. It encodes CASSLEARGQETQYF.

This clone was recorded only once. The chain links TRBV6-1 to TRBJ2-6; a possible D gene is TRBD2 (6 bases). CDR1 is MNHNS and CDR2 is SASEGT in the germline V gene. The CDR3 consists of 17 residues. V dropped 4 bases and J dropped 0 bases, with 13 bases sitting between them. CDR3 nucleotide sequence: TGTGCCAGCAGTGGGGGTCACGGGGGCTCTGGGGCCAACGTCCTGACTTTC. Translated: CASSGGHGGSGANVLTF.

V is TRBV28 and J is TRBJ1-1; D remains ambiguous. Per the germline V gene, CDR1 is MDHEN and CDR2 is SYDVKM. The ends were cut back, 9 bases at V and 0 bases at J, with 11 bases in the middle. The CDR3 sequence is 13 residues long. CDR3 protein: CASKILLNTEAFF. The CDR3 DNA sequence: TGTGCCAGTAAAATCCTTTTGAACACTGAAGCTTTCTTT.

The table lists this clone with a count of one. The V and J genes are TRBV5-1 and TRBJ2-2; 14 bases are shared with TRBD2. V lost 4 bases and J lost 7; bases outside the gene matches: 6. This CDR3 region has 16 residues. CDR1 is SGHRS, CDR2 YFSETQ, per germline. The DNA of the CDR3 is TGCGCCAGCAGCCTCGGGACTAGCGGGAGCAGCGGGGAGCTGTTTTTT. This codes for CASSLGTSGSSGELFF.

This clone was detected only a few times. J is TRBJ1-3 and V is TRBV4-2, with unresolved D. The germline CDR1 and CDR2 sequences are LGHNA and YNFKEQ. The CDR3 totals 16 residues. Between the trimmed V and J ends, which lost 2 bases and 3 bases, there was a span of 14 bases. CDR3 coding DNA: TGTGCCAGCAGCCAACGAGCCGGGGAGGGTGGAAACACCATATATTTT. Its translation: CASSQRAGEGGNTIYF.

This chain connects TRBV10-1 to TRBJ2-5; 7 nucleotides line up with TRBD2. Germline V gene sequence: CDR1 WNHNN, CDR2 SYGVQD (reference sequence). The CDR3 length is 15 residues. V lost 2 bases, J lost 5 bases, and 8 bases stayed unmatched. CDR3 sequence reads: CASSEGGRAPETQYF. CDR3 bases: TGCGCCAGCAGTGAGGGTGGGAGGGCCCCGGAGACCCAGTACTTC.

This clone occurred a few times. The chain links TRBV5-1 to TRBJ2-6, with 8 bases identical to TRBD2. This CDR3 has 19 residues. V lost 2 bases and J lost 0; bases outside the gene matches: 10. Germline V CDR1 and CDR2: SGHRS, YFSETQ. The CDR3 here is CASSFLLLADSSGANVLTF. DNA of the CDR3: TGCGCCAGCAGCTTTCTTCTACTAGCGGATTCCTCTGGGGCCAACGTCCTGACTTTC.

This clone showed up just a few times. The CDR3 DNA sequence: TGTGCCAGTAGCCCCGGGGGGCTAGGCGAAAAACTGTTTTTT. Translation gives CASSPGGLGEKLFF. The chain employs TRBV19 and TRBJ1-4; D possibly corresponds to TRBD1 (6 bases). The CDR3 runs 14 residues. From germline, CDR1 is LNHDA and CDR2 SQIVND (reference sequence). Deletions cut 6 bases from V and 8 bases from J, with 16 bases between.

This clone has just one count. The chain is built from TRBV6-5 and TRBJ2-3, with D tentatively TRBD2 (7 bases). V was trimmed by 4 bases and J by 2 bases, leaving 13 bases between them. The CDR3 has 15 amino acids. Germline values: CDR1 MNHEY, CDR2 SVGAGI. The CDR3 DNA is TGTGCCAGCAGTTCCGGGGGGCCTGTCACAGATACGCAGTATTTT. Translating it yields CASSSGGPVTDTQYF.

CDR3 protein: CASSPADIIVPYEQYF. The CDR3 coding sequence is TGTGCCAGCAGTCCCGCAGACATCATCGTACCCTACGAGCAGTACTTC. The rearrangement links TRBV28 to TRBJ2-7; D remains unclear. Germline lookup yields CDR1 MDHEN and CDR2 SYDVKM. This CDR3 spans 16 amino acids. V was shortened by 5 bases and J by 2 bases, with 19 bases between the two germline ends.

V usage is TRBV28 and J usage is TRBJ2-2; D is uncertain. CDR3 size: 14 residues. Trimming left V 6 bases short and J 1 base short, with 9 bases between. Per germline, CDR1 MDHEN and CDR2 SYDVKM. This CDR3 reads CASSTHGNTGELFF. The DNA of the CDR3 is TGTGCCAGCAGCACTCACGGGAACACCGGGGAGCTGTTTTTT.

This clone was detected only a few times. The chain has TRBV4-1 and TRBJ1-5; D is unresolved. The CDR3 extends over 16 amino acids. The V end was cut by 0 bases, the J end by 2 bases, with 11 bases between. Germline V gives CDR1 MGHRA, CDR2 YSYEKL. The CDR3 spells CASSQDGGLGNQPQHF. The CDR3 region has the DNA TGCGCCAGCAGCCAAGATGGCGGCTTGGGCAATCAGCCCCAGCATTTT.

This clone showed up just a few times. The chain carries TRBV27 and TRBJ2-7; 9 bases align to TRBD1. Trimming at V came to 3 bases and at J to 0 bases, leaving 3 bases not matched to a gene. This CDR3 is built from 15 residues. From germline, CDR1 is MNHEY and CDR2 SMNVEV (reference sequence). In DNA form, the CDR3 reads TGTGCCAGCAGTTTCACAGGGGGCTGCTCCTACGAGCAGTACTTC. Its translation: CASSFTGGCSYEQYF.

J is TRBJ2-7 and V is TRBV7-9; D might be TRBD1 (5 bases). The CDR3 covers 15 residues. In germline, CDR1 is SEHNR, CDR2 FQNEAQ (reference sequence). Trimming left V 1 base short and J 5 bases short, with 15 bases between. The CDR3 protein is CASSLEGLGAHEQYF. The CDR3 region has the DNA TGTGCCAGCAGCTTAGAAGGCCTAGGGGCCCACGAGCAGTACTTC.

The sample holds a few counts of this clone. This sequence joins TRBV2 and TRBJ1-4, with D unclear. The V gene's germline CDR1 is SNHLY and CDR2 FYNNEI. This CDR3 is built from 12 residues. The V and J ends lost 3 bases and 7 bases respectively, with 6 bases between them. In nucleotides, the CDR3 is TGTGCCAGCAGTGATCCGCGTGAAAAACTGTTTTTT. Translated, it gives CASSDPREKLFF.